This T cell receptor beta chain was captured in a study of blood T cells in healthy people across ages. No fewer than 6.5 million PBMCs went into each sample. In the case of this clonotype: Its antigen remains unidentified.

Using a J-beta primer mix together with a sample-barcoded 5' primer, a second PCR was run for about 7 to 12 cycles. The yield of each sample was at least 2.5 million CDR3-containing paired-end reads. TCRdb redid the calling of the 5' RACE reads with MiXCR, one entry per CDR3 protein. The table has 700,000 to 950,000 distinct CDR3 sequences, around 46% seen once. The germline V gene encodes CDR1 DFQATT and CDR2 SNEGSKA (reference sequence). The length of the CDR3 is 14 residues. The study's findings and limits: Percentage of naive T cells showed a strong correlation with TCR beta diversity.

The sequencing input was blood. The clonotype originates from a woman aged 55-70 years in good health. V is TRBV20-1 and J is TRBJ2-5; TRBD1 agrees at 9 bases. The J call could be wrong; TRBJ2-7 is a better fit for the DNA end. The CDR3 bases are TGCAGTGCTGGGACCCCGGGACAGGGTGGCGAGCAGTACTTC. Protein: CSAGTPGQGGEQYF.